Sequencing of this TCR beta chain was carried out in a study of T cells in Graves' hyperthyroidism and ophthalmopathy. Graves' hyperthyroidism was deemed stable absent ophthalmopathy progression within 18 months. Subjects aged 18 to 65 presented with newly diagnosed hyperthyroidism of less than 2 months' duration. Patients showing uncontrolled infection, other autoimmune disease, pregnancy or lactation were ineligible. Thyroid ultrasound and orbital computed tomography, with clinical symptoms and serum thyroxine and TRAb, informed diagnoses. This CDR3 spans 11 amino acids. With 5 bases clipped from V and 4 bases from J, the junction kept 1 base outside the gene matches. Germline V gene lookup returns CDR1 SQVTM and CDR2 ANQGSEA. Comment on this clonotype: It is likely a read error, because the conserved phenylalanine at the end of the CDR3 is missing.

RNA transcripts were the template for amplifying TCR beta CDR3 regions. The TCR CDR3 first-round RT-PCR relied on the HTBI primer set. Each CDR3 protein gets one entry after TCRdb re-called the multiplex PCR reads with MiXCR. The table includes some 600,000 distinct CDR3 sequences, approximately 44% detected once. The clonotype comes from a woman between 18 and 29 years old with Graves' hyperthyroidism. The sequencing sample was made of peripheral blood or thyroid tissue (not recorded which). V gene TRBV29-1 combines with J gene TRBJ1-1, with 7 bases fitting TRBD1. CDR3 in amino acids: CSVQGGTEAFV. The CDR3, as DNA: TGCAGCGTTCAGGGGGGCACTGAAGCTTTCGTT.